The TCR beta chain described here comes from a study of T cells in localized non-small cell lung cancer. Points on this clone: Its antigen remains unidentified.

This CDR3 spans 15 amino acids. CDR1 and CDR2 from the germline V gene are LGHNT and FRNRAP. Whole-study results and caveats: Those with higher blood T cell density had longer overall survival. It remains possible that heterogeneity exists, since only one tumor region was sequenced.

Clones were sequenced by immunoSEQ multiplex PCR, and TCRdb holds only the in-frame ones, with some missing. This sample has several thousand clones, with roughly 24% found just once. Specimen: lung tumor tissue, collected before any cancer treatment. This chain links TRBV12-5 with TRBJ1-3, with no clear D. The sequence came from a man aged 35-69 years with stage III squamous cell lung carcinoma. CDR3 in DNA: TGTGCCAGCACCCTCGGACGGTTAATAGGAAACACCATATATTTT. Its translation: CASTLGRLIGNTIYF.